The 2 T cell receptor beta chains in this list originate from one sample, sequenced in a study of T cell repertoires in cytomegalovirus infection. These receptors have no identified antigens. TCRdb reprocessed the reads via MiXCR and lists one record per CDR3 protein. Of 95,000 to 150,000 distinct CDR3 sequences listed, more than 30% are singletons. The starting material was CD8+ T cells from cultured PBMCs, obtained from culture after CMV antigen stimulation. These receptors originate from a human donor in good health (CMV status not recorded). Some clones in this sample may be carry-over from other donors' samples.

This clonotype was observed a handful of times. The genes are TRBV19 and TRBJ1-1; D gene ambiguous. The CDR3 loop spans 11 amino acids. Germline V gives CDR1 LNHDA, CDR2 SQIVND (reference sequence). The V and J ends lost 7 bases and 6 bases respectively, with 9 bases between them. The CDR3 DNA reads as TGTGCCAGTATTGCCGGTGCTGAAGCTTTCTTT. Translating it yields CASIAGAEAFF. The variable domain in full, completed from reference TRBV19 and TRBJ1-1, reads DGGITQSPKYLFRKEGQNVTLSCEQNLNHDAMYWYRQDPGQGLRLIYYSQIVNDFQKGDIAEGYSVSREKKESFPLTVTSAQKNPTAFYLCASIAGAEAFFGQGTRLTVV.

The chain combines TRBV7-9 with TRBJ2-6, with D unclear. Germline CDR1 reads SEHNR; CDR2 reads FQNEAQ (reference sequence). The CDR3 length is 14 residues. Trimming left V 4 bases short and J 3 bases short, with 7 bases between. CDR3 protein: CASSYLGGANVLTF. In nucleotides, the CDR3 is TGTGCCAGCAGCTACTTAGGTGGGGCCAACGTCCTGACTTTC.